The present T cell receptor beta chain was sequenced within a study of blood T cell repertoires in COVID-19. Looking at the study overall: The samples span acute and convalescent COVID-19 from the United States, Italy and Spain. T cells, B-cell-depleted T cells, or PBMCs provided the cDNA or gDNA that served as material.

V shed 0 bases and J 4 bases; nucleotides not matched to a gene: 1. Germline CDR1 MRHNA, CDR2 SNTAGT. The CDR3 is 15 amino acids. Per the authors' pipeline: Estimates of nucleated cell counts were drawn from the amplification of reference gene primers. Sequenced by immunoSEQ multiplex PCR; TCRdb stores in-frame clones only, minus some. V and J calls and clone size follow that table, whereas D and trimming were derived from the DNA. The sample has under 300,000 clones, 70% to 90% seen once. The rearrangement joins TRBV6-4 to TRBJ2-1; 9 bases map to TRBD2. The sample taken for sequencing was peripheral blood. The source is a young man with active or convalescent COVID-19. CDR3 amino acids: CASSDSSGSYNEQFF. For the CDR3, the DNA is TGTGCCAGCAGTGACTCTAGCGGGAGTTACAATGAGCAGTTCTTC.